This T cell receptor beta chain was obtained from a study of neurological immune-mediated disorders. The sample holds many counts of this clonotype. Regarding time point: technical triplicate 2. Germline V CDR1 and CDR2: SGDLS, YYNGEE. Trimming left V 4 bases short and J 8 bases short, with 22 bases between. This CDR3 spans 16 amino acids. Sequencing of 15-18 subjects in each run yielded over 170 million TCR-beta sequences. TCRdb reprocessed the 5' RACE reads via MiXCR and lists one record per CDR3 protein. This table holds under 65,000 distinct CDR3 sequences, around 24% found once. The chain combines TRBV9 with TRBJ2-1; maybe TRBD1 (6 bases). The sample taken for sequencing was PBMCs. The receptor comes from a man aged 60 to 69 with HTLV-1-associated myelopathy (HAM/TSP). The CDR3 spells CASSPKTGKGWDEQFF. In DNA form, the CDR3 reads TGTGCCAGCAGCCCAAAAACAGGGAAGGGCTGGGATGAGCAGTTCTTC.